A selection of T cell receptor beta chains follows, all from one sample in a study of blood T cell repertoires in COVID-19. Profiled with immunoSEQ multiplex PCR; TCRdb holds only in-frame clones, not every one. The repertoire holds 150,000 to 200,000 clones, with 90% as singletons. The sequencing input was peripheral blood. Receptors originate from a man in his 60s with active or convalescent COVID-19. The CDR3 runs from the conserved cysteine through the conserved F or W. D genes are given only for firm matches. Clone size is given for some rows only: seen once, a few or many times, or a class if the clone is expanded.

v_call,d_call,clone_size,j_call,cdr3_aa,cdr3_nt
TRBV3-1/TRBV3-2,.,.,TRBJ1-5,CASSLSNSNQPQHF,TGTGCCAGCAGCCTCTCTAATAGCAATCAGCCCCAGCATTTT
TRBV19,.,.,TRBJ2-3,CASSPQAGSTDTQYF,TGTGCCAGTAGTCCACAGGCGGGATCCACAGATACGCAGTATTTT
TRBV6-6,TRBD2,.,TRBJ2-7,CASSPTGTSGSYEQYF,TGTGCCAGCAGTCCCACCGGGACTAGCGGGTCCTACGAGCAGTACTTC
TRBV6-4,TRBD1,.,TRBJ2-3,CASTPDMTGTDTQYF,TGTGCCAGCACCCCCGATATGACAGGGACAGATACGCAGTATTTT
TRBV7-2,TRBD2,once,TRBJ2-1,CASSLAGGAYNEQFF,TGTGCCAGCAGCTTAGCGGGAGGGGCCTACAATGAGCAGTTCTTC
TRBV5-5,TRBD2,.,TRBJ2-2,CASSPSGGYTGELFF,TGTGCCAGCAGCCCTAGCGGGGGGTACACCGGGGAGCTGTTTTTT
TRBV3-1/TRBV3-2,.,few,TRBJ2-7,CASSQLSYEQYF,TGTGCCAGCAGCCAATTATCCTACGAGCAGTACTTC
TRBV12-3/TRBV12-4,.,.,TRBJ1-2,CASSPGGSDGYTF,TGTGCCAGCAGCCCCGGAGGGAGCGATGGCTACACCTTC
TRBV19,TRBD2,.,TRBJ2-5,CASSTTSGEGETQYF,TGTGCCAGTAGTACGACTAGCGGAGAGGGGGAGACCCAGTACTTC
TRBV7-8,TRBD1,.,TRBJ1-2,CASSIQGADYGYTF,TGTGCCAGCAGCATTCAGGGGGCTGACTATGGCTACACCTTC
TRBV5-1,TRBD1,once,TRBJ2-1,CASSLGGQGYNEQFF,TGCGCCAGCAGCTTGGGGGGACAGGGTTACAATGAGCAGTTCTTC
TRBV5-8,TRBD2,.,TRBJ2-7,CASSLRASGSYEQYF,TGTGCCAGCAGCTTACGGGCTAGCGGGAGTTACGAGCAGTACTTC
TRBV11-2,.,.,TRBJ2-7,CASSHTGNEQYF,TGTGCCAGCAGCCACACAGGGAACGAGCAGTACTTC
TRBV1,.,.,TRBJ1-6,CTSSRNLGTDYNSPLHF,TGCACCAGCAGCCGAAACCTAGGGACAGATTATAATTCACCCCTCCACTTT
TRBV18,TRBD1,.,TRBJ1-2,CASSPAQGGGYTF,TGTGCCAGCTCACCTGCGCAGGGGGGTGGCTACACCTTC
TRBV19,.,.,TRBJ1-5,CASNSYGNQPQHF,TGTGCCAGTAATAGTTACGGCAATCAGCCCCAGCATTTT
TRBV6-6,TRBD1,.,TRBJ1-2,CASSYDRGTYGYTF,TGTGCCAGCAGTTACGACAGGGGAACCTATGGCTACACCTTC
TRBV11-3,TRBD1,.,TRBJ1-2,CASRDRAYGYTF,TGTGCCAGCAGGGACAGGGCCTATGGCTACACCTTC
TRBV5-8,.,once,TRBJ1-6,CASLPQANYNSPLHF,TGTGCCAGCCTTCCACAGGCTAACTATAATTCACCCCTCCACTTT
TRBV11-2,.,.,TRBJ1-4,CASSLSRGGGEKLFF,TGTGCCAGCAGCTTATCGCGGGGCGGAGGGGAAAAACTGTTTTTT
TRBV28,.,.,TRBJ1-1,CASYAQSGGTEAFF,TGTGCCAGCTACGCCCAGTCCGGGGGTACTGAAGCTTTCTTT
TRBV28,.,.,TRBJ2-3,CASSHPQDPSTDTQYF,TGTGCCAGCAGCCACCCACAGGACCCCAGCACAGATACGCAGTATTTT